This T cell receptor (beta chain) was sequenced in a study of cytomegalovirus exposure and HLA in healthy donors. Study as a whole: Unique TCRs numbering around 80 million, obtained from HLA-typed donors, made up an early data release.

Points from the study as a whole: Looking again later, the authors saw that most CMV-associated TCR beta chains seemed HLA-restricted. The authors enumerated roughly 160 TCR beta chains as linked to cytomegalovirus.

The length of the CDR3 is 15 residues. Trimming stripped 4 bases from V and 3 bases from J, with 13 bases between. Germline V gene data show CDR1 as MNHGY and CDR2 as SVAAGI. This cohort consisted of healthy bone marrow donors. Primers included in the PCR were 60 Vbeta and 13 Jbeta primers. Assay used: immunoSEQ multiplex PCR; TCRdb lists only in-frame clones, some missing. The sample lists 100,000 to 130,000 clones, less than 80% occurring once. Concerning this clone: Its antigen is still unknown.

The receptor was derived from a man younger than 40 in good health and CMV-seronegative. The chain recombines TRBV6-9 with TRBJ1-5, with D possibly TRBD1 on 5 matching bases. Material for sequencing was PBMCs. The CDR3 coding sequence is TGTGCCAGCAGTTCCTTGACAGCTGACAATCAGCCCCAGCATTTT. Protein product: CASSSLTADNQPQHF.